These T cell receptor beta chains were read from a single sample in a study of blood T cell repertoires in COVID-19. The assay was immunoSEQ multiplex PCR, and TCRdb's table has in-frame clones only and misses some. The table includes 97,000 or so clones, about four fifths detected once. Sequencing input: peripheral blood. These receptors were collected from a man aged 40-49 years with active or convalescent COVID-19. Both conserved end residues are part of each CDR3. D genes are given only for firm matches. Where a row states a size, it is once, few, many or the class of an expanded clone; other rows omit it.

j_call clone_size d_call v_call cdr3_nt cdr3_aa
TRBJ2-3 - TRBD2 TRBV19 TGTGCCAGTAGGCTTAGCGGGGGGACCGCAGATACGCAGTATTTT CASRLSGGTADTQYF
TRBJ1-2 few - TRBV7-2 TGTGCCAGCAGCTTAGCGCTTGGGGGGGATTATGGCTACACCTTC CASSLALGGDYGYTF
TRBJ1-3 - TRBD1 TRBV30 TGTGCCTGCCTACAGGGGGCTGGAAACACCATATATTTT CACLQGAGNTIYF
TRBJ1-1 - - TRBV7-9 TGTGCCAGCAGCTGGGGACAAGTTAACACTGAAGCTTTCTTT CASSWGQVNTEAFF
TRBJ1-1 - - TRBV11-1 TGTGCCAGCAGCTTAGCGCGGCGGGGGACTGAAGCTTTCTTT CASSLARRGTEAFF
TRBJ2-3 - TRBD2 TRBV5-1 TGCGCCAGCACCCCGGGACTAGCGGGGATTCGAGATACGCAGTATTTT CASTPGLAGIRDTQYF
TRBJ1-2 - TRBD1 TRBV4-3 TGCGCCAGCAGCCAAGATTCGGCAGGGGGCCCTAACTATGGCTACACCTTC CASSQDSAGGPNYGYTF
TRBJ2-5 - TRBD2 TRBV4-1 TGCGCCAGCAGCCAAGATAGAACTAGCGGGGGCCAAGAGACCCAGTACTTC CASSQDRTSGGQETQYF
TRBJ1-4 - TRBD1 TRBV6-6 TGTGCCAGCAGTTACACCTGGACAGGGGAAAAACTGTTTTTT CASSYTWTGEKLFF
TRBJ1-2 once - TRBV21-1 TGTGCCAGCAGCAAAGAGGCGACAGGATCGTCTAACTATGGCTACACCTTC CASSKEATGSSNYGYTF
TRBJ1-2 - - TRBV7-9 TGTGCCAGCAGCCCCGGGACATCTAACTATGGCTACACCTTC CASSPGTSNYGYTF
TRBJ2-7 - - TRBV18 TGTGCCAGCTCACCTCAGGGGCTAGCCTACGAGCAGTACTTC CASSPQGLAYEQYF
TRBJ1-2 - - TRBV5-6 TGTGCCAGCAACCCGGGACATTCCTATGGCTACACCTTC CASNPGHSYGYTF
TRBJ2-2 - TRBD2 TRBV5-5 TGTGCCAGCAGCTTGAATGGCGGGGGGATAAACACCGGGGAGCTGTTTTTT CASSLNGGGINTGELFF
TRBJ1-4 - - TRBV5-1 TGCGCCAGCAGCGGAGGACAGCCGAATGAAAAACTGTTTTTT CASSGGQPNEKLFF
TRBJ1-1 - - TRBV6-6 TGTGCCAGCAGCCGGGTGGGTCTAAACACTGAAGCTTTCTTT CASSRVGLNTEAFF
TRBJ1-5 - - TRBV18 TGTGCCAGCTCACCTAATGAGGGTCAGCCCCAGCATTTT CASSPNEGQPQHF
TRBJ2-2 - TRBD1 TRBV4-1 TGCGCCAGCAGCCAAGGCCTCAGGACAGGGGACGGGGAGCTGTTTTTT CASSQGLRTGDGELFF
TRBJ2-3 medium-sized - TRBV7-9 TGTGCCAGCAGCTTAAGGGGCAGCCTTAACACAGATACGCAGTATTTT CASSLRGSLNTDTQYF
TRBJ1-4 - - TRBV30 TGTGCCTGGAGTTTTCAACAGAGGGGGACTATGTTTTTT CAWSFQQRGTMFF
TRBJ2-6 few TRBD2 TRBV7-3 TGTGCCAGCAGCACCGGACTAGCCAGTTCTGGGGCCAACGTCCTGACTTTC CASSTGLASSGANVLTF
TRBJ1-2 - TRBD1 TRBV28 TGTGCCAGCAGTTCCGCGACAGGGGGCGGCTATGGCTACACCTTC CASSSATGGGYGYTF
TRBJ2-1 - TRBD2 TRBV5-1 TGCGCCAGCGGTGTTACTAGCGGGGCCTACAATGAGCAGTTCTTC CASGVTSGAYNEQFF
TRBJ2-1 - TRBD2 TRBV19 TGTGCCAGTAGTAGCGAGCGGGGGGTAACCAATGAGCAGTTCTTC CASSSERGVTNEQFF
TRBJ2-5 - TRBD2 TRBV6-5 TGTGCCAGCAGTTACGGACTAGCGGGGGGAGAAGAGACCCAGTACTTC CASSYGLAGGEETQYF
TRBJ1-1 - - TRBV5-1 TGCGCCAGCAGCTTGGTTGGTGGGGGAGGCACTGAAGCTTTCTTT CASSLVGGGGTEAFF
TRBJ1-5 - - TRBV6-5 TGTGCCAGCACCTCTGATTGGGGCCTAAATCAGCCCCAGCATTTT CASTSDWGLNQPQHF
TRBJ1-6 - TRBD1 TRBV7-3 TGTGCCAGCAGCTTGGGACAGGGGTTTTCACCCCTCCACTTT CASSLGQGFSPLHF
TRBJ1-1 - - TRBV12-3/TRBV12-4 TGTGCCAGCAGTGACAGCTCGGTTTTCTTTTTCTTT CASSDSSVFFFF
TRBJ1-2 - TRBD1 TRBV29-1 TGCAGCGTCGCCTTCCCGGGACAGGCAGCTCTTGGCTACACCTTC CSVAFPGQAALGYTF
TRBJ1-4 - TRBD1 TRBV20-1 TGCAGTGCTAGTCGACAGGGAGCAACTAATGAAAAACTGTTTTTT CSASRQGATNEKLFF
TRBJ2-2 - TRBD2 TRBV7-6 TGTGCCAGCAGCCCACCCTCCGGGACTAGCGGGGCCGGGGAGCTGTTTTTT CASSPPSGTSGAGELFF
TRBJ1-1 - TRBD1 TRBV6-5 TGTGCCAGCACCGGGACAGGGGACGTTAAAGCTTTCTTT CASTGTGDVKAFF
TRBJ2-2 - TRBD1 TRBV5-1 TGCGCCAGCAGCTTGGAGGGGGCAGCGAACACCGGGGAGCTGTTTTTT CASSLEGAANTGELFF
TRBJ1-3 - - TRBV6-6 TGTGCCAGCAGTTACTCGATATCAGTCGGAAACACCATATATTTT CASSYSISVGNTIYF
TRBJ2-1 once TRBD2 TRBV5-1 TGCGCCAGCAGCATGGGACTAGCGGGGGGACCAAGCTCCTACAATGAGCAGTTCTTC CASSMGLAGGPSSYNEQFF
TRBJ1-6 - TRBD1 TRBV5-8 TGTGCCAGCAGCTTGGAGGTTTGGACAGGCTCCTATAATTCACCCCTCCACTTT CASSLEVWTGSYNSPLHF
TRBJ1-5 few - TRBV7-2 TGTGCCAGCAGCTCAGGGCTAAGCCAGCCCCAGCATTTT CASSSGLSQPQHF
TRBJ1-4 - - TRBV5-1 TGCGCCAGCAGCTCGGGACGGGGGAATGAAAAACTGTTTTTT CASSSGRGNEKLFF
TRBJ1-1 - - TRBV18 TGTGCCAGCTCCCCTCGTCCCGACAGGAACACTGAAGCTTTCTTT CASSPRPDRNTEAFF
TRBJ1-2 - - TRBV14 TGTGCCAGCAGCCAAGTGGCAGGCCGTGGCTACACCTTC CASSQVAGRGYTF
TRBJ2-6 - TRBD2 TRBV20-1 TGCAGTGCCAGTAGGACTAGCGGCTCTGGGGCCAACGTCCTGACTTTC CSASRTSGSGANVLTF
TRBJ2-1 - - TRBV3-1/TRBV3-2 TGTGCCAGCAGCCAAGACCCGGGGGGCAACAATGAGCAGTTCTTC CASSQDPGGNNEQFF
TRBJ1-4 - - TRBV9 TGTGCCAGCAGCCCACCGGGGGATGATGAAAAACTGTTTTTT CASSPPGDDEKLFF
TRBJ2-5 - TRBD1 TRBV2 TGTGCCAGCAGCCTTACCGGGACAGAAGAGACCCAGTACTTC CASSLTGTEETQYF
TRBJ1-1 - - TRBV2 TGTGCCAGCAGTGAATGGGGGCAGGGGAACACTGAAGCTTTCTTT CASSEWGQGNTEAFF